This TCR beta chain was observed in a study of T cell repertoires in cytomegalovirus infection. Study background: CMV infection plus the matching HLA type was flagged by public TCR beta signatures.

Comments on this clonotype: Its antigen remains unknown.

Whole-study results and caveats: Cumulative frequency (of public TCR beta family members) identified carriers of CMV plus the relevant HLA. Clonotype analysis showed dominance of the ex vivo response by HLA-C-restricted CMV-specific TCR beta clonotypes.

TCRdb fed the reads into MiXCR, producing one record per CDR3 protein. The table includes under 200,000 distinct CDR3 sequences, roughly 30% detected once. Deletions cut 5 bases from V and 2 bases from J, with 13 bases between. Germline-derived CDR1 and CDR2 are SGHTA and FQGNSA. The CDR3 is 15 residues long. Sequencing used PBMCs. This chain connects TRBV7-2 to TRBJ1-3; D call uncertain. The sequence was collected from a human donor in good health (CMV status not recorded). Some clones in this sample may be carry-over from other donors' samples. CDR3: CASSHLGGAGNTIYF. The CDR3 nucleotides read TGTGCCAGCAGCCACCTAGGCGGGGCTGGAAACACCATATATTTT.